This TCR beta chain comes out of a study of blood T cell repertoires in COVID-19. Overall study context: PBMCs, B-cell-depleted T cells, or T cells provided the cDNA or gDNA that made up the material.

Authors' data handling: Reference gene primer amplification in the assay estimated nucleated cell counts. Assay: immunoSEQ multiplex PCR; the TCRdb copy retains only in-frame clones and omits some. The V and J calls and clone size were taken over from that table, and D and trimming were inferred from the DNA. The sample gives some 160,000 clones, around 86% of which show up once; over 2% is in the top ten. Patients in Seattle were enrolled during active infection, then followed longitudinally. This CDR3 contains 14 residues. The V and J ends lost 2 bases and 0 bases respectively, with 7 bases between them. The germline gives CDR1 SNHLY, CDR2 FYNNEI.

Material: peripheral blood. This TCR derives from a woman of 80 years or more with COVID-19, enrolled during active disease. The chain joins TRBV2 to TRBJ1-1; D gene uncertain. The CDR3 nucleotides are TGTGCCAGCAGTGAATATAACATGAACACTGAAGCTTTCTTT. Translating gives CASSEYNMNTEAFF.